The clone carrying this TCR beta chain was picked up many times. Preparation of the TCRbeta library was carried out with unique molecular identifiers. From the PCR reads, TCRdb called clonotypes with MiXCR, one entry per CDR3 protein. Of 440,000 or so distinct CDR3 sequences in the sample, roughly 43% were seen once. With 2 bases clipped from V and 3 bases from J, the junction kept 3 bases outside the gene matches. CDR3 length: 14 residues. The sample belongs to a study of T-cell reconstitution after alpha-beta-depleted transplantation in children. This sequence joins TRBV12-3 or TRBV12-4 and TRBJ2-7; 8 bases are shared with TRBD2. The sequence was obtained from a girl aged 2 to 9 with aplastic anemia, due to receive a stem cell transplant. This specimen was PBMCs, taken before TCRalphabeta/CD19-depleted stem cell transplant. CDR3 sequence (DNA): TGTGCCAGCAGTTTACGGACTAGCATCTACGAGCAGTACTTC. Protein product: CASSLRTSIYEQYF.